One sample yielded the 8 T cell receptor beta chains listed below, sequenced in a study of human T cells and chemical hapten exposure. TCRdb used MiXCR to reprocess the RACE reads, holding one entry per CDR3 protein. The profile shows around 120,000 distinct CDR3 sequences, approximately 15% of them singletons. Sample time point: pre-sensitization, week 0. The treatment is: therapeutic diphenylcyclopropenone sensitization with weekly scalp DPC. Here the sequenced sample was whole blood, taken in connection with sensitization to the hapten diphenylcyclopropenone (DPC). Receptors originate from a woman between 18 and 29 years old with alopecia areata. Some clones in this sample may be carry-over from other donors' samples.

The chain recombines TRBV6-2 or TRBV6-3 with TRBJ1-6, with D maybe TRBD1 (6 bases). The CDR3 covers 15 residues. Per the germline V gene, CDR1 is MNHEY and CDR2 is SVGEGT. Trimming took 6 bases from V and 6 from J, leaving 15 bases between them. CDR3 DNA sequence: TGTGCCAGCAGCCCGCGGGGGCCGAGTAATTCACCCCTCCACTTT. Translation gives CASSPRGPSNSPLHF.

This clonotype has more than one count but fewer than ten. This rearrangement joins TRBV7-2 to TRBJ2-3; 7 bases align to TRBD2. The V gene end was trimmed by 8 bases and the J gene end by 6 bases; junction bases not matched to a gene: 14. The germline V gene has CDR1 SGHTA and CDR2 FQGNSA. The CDR3 loop spans 15 amino acids. The CDR3, as DNA: TGTGCCAGCTGCAGGTGGGGGGGTACCCGGGATACGCAGTATTTT. Encoded protein: CASCRWGGTRDTQYF.

The chain uses TRBV6-2 or TRBV6-3 and TRBJ2-2; TRBD2 might be the D (5 bases). CDR1 is MNHEY and CDR2 is SVGEGT in the germline V gene. The CDR3 covers 15 residues. Deletions cut 6 bases from V and 2 bases from J, with 13 bases between. The DNA of the CDR3 is TGTGCCAGCAGCCCCGGGGTGGTTAACACCGGGGAGCTGTTTTTT. It encodes CASSPGVVNTGELFF.

This clonotype was seen only a few times. The rearrangement joins TRBV28 to TRBJ1-1; 7 bases map to TRBD1. Germline CDR1 is MDHEN and CDR2 is SYDVKM. J was trimmed by 8 bases and V by 6 bases; bases with no gene match: 6. This CDR3 contains 12 residues. CDR3 nucleotides: TGTGCCAGCAGCCTTAAGACAGGGGAAGCTTTCTTT. Its protein product is CASSLKTGEAFF.

This clonotype was counted at least ten times. V gene TRBV7-6 combines with J gene TRBJ2-3; D remains unclear. In germline, CDR1 is SGHVS, CDR2 FNYEAQ. This CDR3 has 13 amino acids. The V and J ends lost 5 bases and 4 bases respectively, with 10 bases between them. The CDR3 DNA is TGTGCCAGCAGCCCTATCAGTGCAGATACGCAGTATTTT. Encoded protein: CASSPISADTQYF. Variable domain in full (rest from reference TRBV7-6 and TRBJ2-3): GAGVSQSPRYKVTKRGQDVALRCDPISGHVSLYWYRQALGQGPEFLTYFNYEAQQDKSGLPNDRFSAERPEGSISTLTIQRTEQRDSAMYRCASSPISADTQYFGPGTRLTVL.

In this sample, this clonotype turned up a few times. The CDR3 bases are TGTGCCAGCAGCTTAGTGGGGACACCGGGAGCTTTCTTT. Protein sequence: CASSLVGTPGAFF. The chain recombines TRBV7-2 with TRBJ1-1; maybe TRBD1 (6 bases). Germline CDR1 reads SGHTA; CDR2 reads FQGNSA. The germline V and J ends were trimmed by 1 base and 10 bases, with 13 bases remaining between them. This CDR3 spans 13 amino acids.

For this clonotype: One junction end disagrees with the germline gene, perhaps due to a read error. V usage is TRBV18 and J usage is TRBJ1-6; TRBD1 matches 7 bases. The CDR3 sequence is 16 residues long. The germline V gene encodes CDR1 KGHSH and CDR2 LQKENI. CDR3 sequence: CVSSPLDAGGNSPLHF. The CDR3 region has the DNA TGTGTCAGCTCACCACTCGACGCAGGGGGTAATTCACCCCTCCACTTT. The variable domain in full, completed from reference TRBV18 and TRBJ1-6, reads NAGVMQNPRHLVRRRGQEARLRCSPMKGHSHVYWYRQLPEEGLKFMVYLQKENIIDESGMPKERFSAEFPKEGPSILRIQQVVRGDSAAYFCVSSPLDAGGNSPLHFGNGTRLTVT.

In its sample, this clonotype was seen a few times. The CDR3 here is CSVERGPRNTEAFF. As DNA, the CDR3 is TGCAGCGTTGAAAGGGGGCCGAGGAACACTGAAGCTTTCTTT. V is TRBV29-1 and J is TRBJ1-1; 7 bases line up with TRBD1. The CDR3 is 14 residues long. J lost 1 base, V lost 2 bases, and 4 bases had no gene match. Looked up from germline, CDR1 is SQVTM and CDR2 is ANQGSEA. Looking up the rest from reference TRBV29-1 and TRBJ1-1 gives the full variable domain: SAVISQKPSRDICQRGTSLTIQCQVDSQVTMMFWYRQQPGQSLTLIATANQGSEATYESGFVIDKFPISRPNLTFSTLTVSNMSPEDSSIYLCSVERGPRNTEAFFGQGTRLTVV.